This T cell receptor (beta chain) is drawn from a study of OX40 agonist ivuxolimab in advanced cancers. For the study at large: Ivuxolimab doses were 0.01, 0.1, 0.3, 1.5, 3 or 10 mg/kg every 2 weeks.

The V gene's germline CDR1 is SGHNT and CDR2 YENEEA. The CDR3 is 15 amino acids. The V end lost 1 base, the J end lost 0 bases, and 9 bases lay between the germline ends. The repertoire was sequenced with immunoSEQ multiplex PCR; TCRdb's copy has only in-frame clones and lacks some. The profile covers about 93,000 clones, with around 90% appearing a single time and roughly 0.5% taken by the ten largest. As concerns this clone: Its specificity is not known.

Study outcomes and limitations: The CD4+ and CD8+ T cells in the blood had expanded clonally by week 6 at 0.1 to 3.0 mg/kg.

The chain recombines TRBV11-3 with TRBJ1-1, with D hard to call. The receptor's source is an adult with an advanced solid tumor such as melanoma, head and neck, liver or kidney cancer. This material consisted of CD4+ or CD8+ T cells sorted from blood, taken in a trial of the OX40 agonist ivuxolimab. The CDR3 loop is CASSLGDPLNTEAFF. DNA for the CDR3: TGTGCCAGCAGCTTAGGAGACCCCTTGAACACTGAAGCTTTCTTT.